The 26 T cell receptor beta chains given below trace back to one sample, sequenced in a study of beta chain features in type 1 diabetes. The antigens these receptors bind are not known. Study-wide results and limits: For Type 1 diabetes patients, all four CD4+ subsets carried TCRB CDR3s that were moderately but significantly shorter.

Reverse transcription of all isolated RNA meant that expressed TCRB transcripts were sequenced. Profiled with immunoSEQ multiplex PCR; TCRdb holds only in-frame clones, not every one. The sample carries fewer than 200,000 clones, 10% to 13% recorded once. The source material was central memory CD4+ T cells from blood. The receptors were gathered from a man aged 25-40 years with type 1 diabetes.

This clone appeared a few times. The V call is TRBV7-8, the J call TRBJ1-1; D not resolved. This CDR3 has 14 residues. The V gene's germline CDR1 is SGHVS and CDR2 FQNEAQ. V was cut by 2 bases and J by 1 base, with 8 bases left in between. CDR3 DNA: TGTGCCAGCAGCTTATCCCGGGAGAACACTGAAGCTTTCTTT. Amino acid sequence: CASSLSRENTEAFF. The full variable domain, its missing parts supplied by reference TRBV7-8 and TRBJ1-1, is GAGVSQSPRYKVAKRGQDVALRCDPISGHVSLFWYQQALGQGPEFLTYFQNEAQLDKSGLPSDRFFAERPEGSVSTLKIQRTQQEDSAVYLCASSLSRENTEAFFGQGTRLTVV.

The sample holds a few counts of this clone. The CDR3 DNA reads TGTGCCAGCAGCGGAAAACAGGGGGACACCGGGGAGCTGTTTTTT. Translation gives CASSGKQGDTGELFF. The chain links TRBV7-9 to TRBJ2-2, with 8 bases that match TRBD1. The V segment lost 5 bases and the J segment 3 bases; nucleotides outside the gene matches: 5. The CDR3 runs 15 residues. CDR1 and CDR2 (germline): SEHNR, FQNEAQ (reference sequence).

The chain uses TRBV9 and TRBJ1-5; no clear D gene. From germline, CDR1 is SGDLS and CDR2 YYNGEE. Trimming cost V 0 bases and J 9 bases, with 16 bases left between them. The CDR3 length is 15 residues. DNA for the CDR3: TGTGCCAGCAGCGTAGCTGCCGAAGCGGGTCTGCCCCAGCATTTT. Amino acid sequence: CASSVAAEAGLPQHF.

In this sample, this clone turned up a few times. Other DNA sequences in this specimen translate into the identical CDR3. CDR3 in amino acids: CSVVSSGETQYF. The CDR3 bases are TGCAGCGTTGTTTCTTCAGGAGAGACCCAGTACTTC. V is TRBV29-1 and J is TRBJ2-5; D remains unclear. This CDR3 has 12 residues. The V end was cut by 4 bases, the J end by 4 bases, with 10 bases between. Germline V gives CDR1 SQVTM, CDR2 ANQGSEA. Looking up the rest from reference TRBV29-1 and TRBJ2-5 gives the full variable domain: SAVISQKPSRDICQRGTSLTIQCQVDSQVTMMFWYRQQPGQSLTLIATANQGSEATYESGFVIDKFPISRPNLTFSTLTVSNMSPEDSSIYLCSVVSSGETQYFGPGTRLLVL.

A few counts support this clone. The chain recombines TRBV5-1 with TRBJ2-1; tentatively, D is TRBD2 (6 bases). This CDR3 region has 16 residues. With 4 bases removed from V and 1 base from J, the gap between germline ends came to 15 bases. The germline V gene has CDR1 SGHRS and CDR2 YFSETQ. CDR3 in DNA: TGCGCCAGCAGCCGCACTAGCCCAGGGTCCTACAATGAGCAGTTCTTC. Translating gives CASSRTSPGSYNEQFF. The entire variable domain, with the rest obtained from reference TRBV5-1 and TRBJ2-1, is as follows: KAGVTQTPRYLIKTRGQQVTLSCSPISGHRSVSWYQQTPGQGLQFLFEYFSETQRNKGNFPGRFSGRQFSNSRSEMNVSTLELGDSALYLCASSRTSPGSYNEQFFGPGTRLTVL.

This clone was picked up a small number of times. V is TRBV6-5 and J is TRBJ1-2; maybe TRBD1 (6 bases). CDR1 is MNHEY and CDR2 is SVGAGI in the germline V gene. The CDR3 loop spans 13 amino acids. Trimming pared 5 bases from V and 3 bases from J, leaving 10 bases between. CDR3 bases: TGTGCCAGCAGTGAGAGACAGGACTATGGCTACACCTTC. Translating gives CASSERQDYGYTF.

This clone was counted between two and nine times. The rearrangement joins TRBV28 to TRBJ1-1; no reliable D call. This CDR3 comprises 12 residues. The germline V and J ends were trimmed by 7 bases and 5 bases, with 11 bases remaining between them. From germline, CDR1 is MDHEN and CDR2 SYDVKM. For the CDR3, the DNA is TGTGCCAGCAATGGCAGATGGACTGAAGCTTTCTTT. Its protein is CASNGRWTEAFF.

The chain is built from TRBV4-3 and TRBJ2-6, with 13 positions matching TRBD2. The junction had 3 bases not matched to a gene; V was cut back by 4 bases and J by 0 bases. The CDR3 runs to 18 residues. Germline lookup yields CDR1 LGHNA and CDR2 YSLEER. DNA of the CDR3: TGCGCCAGCAGCCCCGGGACTAGCGGGATCTCTGGGGCCAACGTCCTGACTTTC. Translation gives CASSPGTSGISGANVLTF.

This CDR3 reads CASSIGYRHMNTEAFF. In DNA form, the CDR3 reads TGTGCCAGTAGTATAGGGTACAGGCACATGAACACTGAAGCTTTCTTT. The chain couples TRBV19 to TRBJ1-1; perhaps TRBD1 as D (5 bases). The CDR3 contains 16 residues. The V end was cut by 1 base, the J end by 0 bases, with 12 bases between. Germline V gene data show CDR1 as LNHDA and CDR2 as SQIVND (reference sequence).

This clone showed up just a few times. The V and J genes are TRBV30 and TRBJ2-7, with 7 nucleotides matching TRBD1. CDR1 and CDR2 from the germline V gene are GTSNPN and SVGIG (reference sequence). The CDR3 spans 14 residues. With V trimmed by 1 base and J by 2 bases, 5 bases remained unmatched. CDR3 residues: CAWSGGQNPYEQYF. The CDR3 DNA is TGTGCCTGGAGTGGGGGACAGAATCCCTACGAGCAGTACTTC.

This clone was recorded a few times. The same CDR3 also results from other DNA sequences found in this sample. This chain joins TRBV5-6 and TRBJ2-1, with 8 positions matching TRBD2. Germline assignment: CDR1 SGHDT and CDR2 YYEEEE. The CDR3 has 15 amino acids. V dropped 2 bases and J dropped 0; count of bases not matched to a gene: 1. CDR3 amino acids: CASSFSGSSYNEQFF. The CDR3 region has the DNA TGTGCCAGCAGCTTCAGCGGGAGCTCCTACAATGAGCAGTTCTTC.

V and J are TRBV5-1 and TRBJ2-2; the D gene is possibly TRBD1 (5 bases). This CDR3 is 16 amino acids long. Germline CDR1 and CDR2: SGHRS and YFSETQ. V dropped 1 base and J dropped 0 bases, with 10 bases sitting between them. Here the CDR3 reads CASSLSDRSNTGELFF. The CDR3 coding sequence is TGCGCCAGCAGCTTGTCTGACAGATCGAACACCGGGGAGCTGTTTTTT.

The sample holds a few counts of this clone. This chain uses TRBV30 with TRBJ2-5; TRBD2 matches at 7 bases. Germline-derived CDR1 and CDR2 are GTSNPN and SVGIG (reference sequence). The CDR3 contains 12 residues. Trimming removed 3 bases from V and 4 bases from J; junction bases left unmatched: 2. CDR3 sequence: CAWSAGAETQYF. The CDR3 DNA follows: TGTGCCTGGAGCGCGGGAGCAGAGACCCAGTACTTC. Based on the CDR3 plus reference TRBV30 and TRBJ2-5, the full variable domain is SQTIHQWPATLVQPVGSPLSLECTVEGTSNPNLYWYRQAAGRGLQLLFYSVGIGQISSEVPQNLSASRPQDRQFILSSKKLLLSDSGFYLCAWSAGAETQYFGPGTRLLVL.

The genes are TRBV10-3 and TRBJ2-1; 7 bases align to TRBD2. There are 12 residues in the CDR3. Germline V gives CDR1 ENHRY, CDR2 SYGVKD. V lost 6 bases to trimming and J lost 6 bases; unmatched junction nucleotides: 2. The CDR3 sequence is CAISGGSNEQFF. The CDR3 DNA reads TGTGCCATCAGCGGCGGGAGCAATGAGCAGTTCTTC.

This clone was counted a few times. The chain employs TRBV18 and TRBJ2-3, with 10 bases fitting TRBD2. Losses at the gene ends were 6 bases for V and 3 bases for J; bases not matched to a gene: 6. The CDR3 covers 15 residues. From germline, CDR1 is KGHSH and CDR2 LQKENI. CDR3 in DNA: TGTGCCAGCTCGCCAAGGACTAGCGGTACAGATACGCAGTATTTT. Amino acid sequence: CASSPRTSGTDTQYF.

This clone was seen a few times. The chain is built from TRBV18 and TRBJ1-1; 7 nucleotides agree with TRBD1. The CDR3 covers 14 residues. The ends lost 5 bases at V and 3 bases at J; junction bases unmatched: 6. Germline CDR1 and CDR2: KGHSH and LQKENI. The CDR3 DNA sequence: TGTGCCAGCTCAGACAGACAGGGCCACACTGAAGCTTTCTTT. It specifies CASSDRQGHTEAFF. The full variable domain, rest sourced from reference TRBV18 and TRBJ1-1, is NAGVMQNPRHLVRRRGQEARLRCSPMKGHSHVYWYRQLPEEGLKFMVYLQKENIIDESGMPKERFSAEFPKEGPSILRIQQVVRGDSAAYFCASSDRQGHTEAFFGQGTRLTVV.

The chain uses TRBV5-4 and TRBJ2-7; 11 bases match TRBD1. Germline V gene sequence: CDR1 SGHNT, CDR2 YYREEE (reference sequence). The CDR3 covers 15 residues. With V trimmed by 0 bases and J by 5 bases, 4 bases remained unmatched. The CDR3 bases are TGTGCCAGCAGCTTGGCGGGACAGGGGGACCACGAGCAGTACTTC. It yields the protein CASSLAGQGDHEQYF.

This clone came up a few times. V usage is TRBV4-2 and J usage is TRBJ2-5; D is undetermined. V dropped 3 bases and J dropped 1 base, with 9 bases sitting between them. This CDR3 has 14 amino acids. Germline V gene data show CDR1 as LGHNA and CDR2 as YNFKEQ. CDR3 protein: CASSQPLGQETQYF. The CDR3 nucleotides are TGTGCCAGCAGCCAGCCCCTAGGCCAAGAGACCCAGTACTTC.

The chain uses TRBV5-4 and TRBJ1-2, with 8 positions matching TRBD1. This CDR3 spans 12 amino acids. V lost 4 bases, J lost 8 bases, and 4 bases stayed unmatched. Germline V CDR1 and CDR2: SGHNT, YYREEE (reference sequence). CDR3 sequence reads: CASSGGQGGYTF. The CDR3, as DNA: TGTGCCAGCAGCGGCGGACAGGGAGGCTACACCTTC. Filled out from reference TRBV5-4 and TRBJ1-2, the complete variable domain reads ETGVTQSPTHLIKTRGQQVTLRCSSQSGHNTVSWYQQALGQGPQFIFQYYREEENGRGNFPPRFSGLQFPNYSSELNVNALELDDSALYLCASSGGQGGYTFGSGTRLTVV.

This clone appeared a few times. The CDR3 sequence is CASSRVDSYNEKLFF. Written as DNA, the CDR3 is TGCGCCAGCAGCCGAGTGGACAGCTACAATGAAAAACTGTTTTTT. The chain joins TRBV4-3 to TRBJ1-4; a weak D match, TRBD1 (6 bases). The V gene's germline CDR1 is LGHNA and CDR2 YSLEER. V lost 4 bases, J lost 5 bases, and 14 bases lay in between. CDR3 length: 15 residues.

This sequence joins TRBV15 and TRBJ2-3, with D unresolved. The CDR3 consists of 13 residues. V was cut by 3 bases and J by 9 bases, with 13 bases left in between. Germline V gene data show CDR1 as LNHNV and CDR2 as YYDKDF (reference sequence). DNA of the CDR3: TGTGCCACCAGCAGCGGCAGGCGCAACACGCAGTATTTT. Amino acids: CATSSGRRNTQYF.

J is TRBJ2-3 and V is TRBV5-4; 10 positions agree with TRBD2. CDR3 size: 16 residues. Germline V lookup: CDR1 SGHNT, CDR2 YYREEE (reference sequence). V shed 4 bases and J 1 base; nucleotides not matched to a gene: 6. The CDR3 coding sequence is TGTGCCAGCAGCCAAACCGGGACTAGCGGCACAGATACGCAGTATTTT. Translation: CASSQTGTSGTDTQYF.

This chain connects TRBV6-6 to TRBJ2-7; a weak D match, TRBD2 (5 bases). The length of the CDR3 is 13 residues. Trimming cost V 9 bases and J 2 bases, with 14 bases left between them. Germline CDR1 is MNHNY and CDR2 is SVGAGI (reference sequence). CDR3 sequence (DNA): TGTGCCAGTGGAGGACGGGGTACCTACGAGCAGTACTTC. This gives the protein CASGGRGTYEQYF.

This clone was seen only a few times. V usage is TRBV7-2 and J usage is TRBJ2-2; 14 positions agree with TRBD2. J gave up 6 bases and V 5 bases, and 11 bases lay outside the gene matches. The CDR3 is made up of 18 amino acids. The germline V gene encodes CDR1 SGHTA and CDR2 FQGNSA. CDR3: CASSPSGTSGRTAGELFF. For the CDR3, the DNA is TGTGCCAGCAGCCCGTCCGGGACTAGCGGGAGAACGGCCGGGGAGCTGTTTTTT.

V is TRBV27 and J is TRBJ2-7; 11 bases are a match to TRBD2. Per germline, CDR1 MNHEY and CDR2 SMNVEV (reference sequence). Trimming at V came to 7 bases and at J to 5 bases, leaving 13 bases not matched to a gene. The CDR3 spans 16 residues. The CDR3 spells CASTRFSGRDKNEQYF. In nucleotides, the CDR3 is TGTGCCAGCACACGGTTTAGCGGGAGGGACAAAAACGAGCAGTACTTC.

This CDR3 reads CASSQDPSETQYF. The CDR3 bases are TGCGCCAGCAGCCAAGATCCGTCCGAGACCCAGTACTTC. The chain employs TRBV4-3 and TRBJ2-5; D ambiguous. CDR3 size: 13 residues. CDR1 and CDR2 (germline): LGHNA, YSLEER. Trimming left V 0 bases short and J 5 bases short, with 7 bases between.